The 9 T cell receptor beta chains listed next were all sequenced from one sample in a study of Graves' ophthalmopathy and Graves' hyperthyroidism. The study amplified TCR beta CDR3 regions using RNA transcripts. The workflow started with a first-round RT-PCR run with HTBI primers and then moved on to a second-round multiplex PCR. TCRdb ran MiXCR on the multiplex PCR reads and lists one entry per CDR3 protein. The sample carries about 390,000 distinct CDR3 sequences, about 18% recorded once. Input material: peripheral blood. Every receptor here comes from an adult woman with stable Graves' hyperthyroidism.

The table lists this clonotype with a few counts. This chain links TRBV3-1 with TRBJ2-7; the D gene is possibly TRBD1 (5 bases). Germline CDR1 and CDR2: LGHDT and YNNKEL (reference sequence). The CDR3 sequence is 15 residues long. With 4 bases removed from V and 0 bases from J, the gap between germline ends came to 13 bases. The CDR3 region is CASSLRVAGSYEQYF. The CDR3 DNA reads as TGTGCCAGCAGCCTCAGGGTCGCAGGCTCCTACGAGCAGTACTTC.

The chain is built from TRBV7-9 and TRBJ2-2, with 10 bases fitting TRBD1. V trimming: 5 bases; J trimming: 4 bases; junction bases outside the gene matches: 4. CDR3 size: 15 residues. Germline loops: CDR1 SEHNR, CDR2 FQNEAQ (reference sequence). The DNA of the CDR3 is TGTGCCAGCAGCCATCGGACAGGGGGCACCGGGGAGCTGTTTTTT. Encoded protein: CASSHRTGGTGELFF.

This clonotype was seen at least ten times. The chain couples TRBV28 to TRBJ2-6, with TRBD1 matching 8 bases. The CDR3 has 20 amino acids. Trimming took 4 bases from V and 0 from J; bases not matched to a gene: 14. Germline V gene sequence: CDR1 MDHEN, CDR2 SYDVKM. For the CDR3, the DNA is TGTGCCAGCAGTTCTCTCTCTACCGGGACAGGCGTCTCTGGGGCCAACGTCCTGACTTTC. This translates into CASSSLSTGTGVSGANVLTF.

This clonotype was counted a few times. V usage is TRBV20-1 and J usage is TRBJ1-1, with D hard to call. Germline CDR1 and CDR2: DFQATT and SNEGSKA (reference sequence). CDR3 length equals 13 residues. V lost 0 bases and J 6 bases, leaving 11 bases between the germline ends. The CDR3: CSAREEGSPEAFF. In DNA form, the CDR3 reads TGCAGTGCTAGAGAAGAGGGATCCCCTGAAGCTTTCTTT.

This clonotype was seen ten or more times. This chain uses TRBV6-1 with TRBJ2-5; 9 nucleotides agree with TRBD1. Germline V lookup: CDR1 MNHNS, CDR2 SASEGT. The junction had 9 bases not matched to a gene; V was cut back by 6 bases and J by 4 bases. The CDR3 consists of 15 residues. CDR3 loop: CASRKTGQGLETQYF. CDR3 coding DNA: TGTGCCAGCAGAAAAACGGGACAGGGTTTAGAGACCCAGTACTTC.

Ten or more counts support this clonotype. The CDR3 DNA is TGTGCCACTCGAGGGGATACCGTAAACACTGAAGCTTTCTTT. Residues: CATRGDTVNTEAFF. The V and J genes are TRBV10-3 and TRBJ1-1; D perhaps matches TRBD1 (5 bases). The V gene's germline CDR1 is ENHRY and CDR2 SYGVKD. The CDR3 has 14 residues. The germline V and J ends were trimmed by 10 bases and 2 bases, with 17 bases remaining between them.

The CDR3: CASSYAGFEQYF. CDR3 bases: TGTGCCAGCAGTTATGCAGGGTTCGAGCAGTACTTC. This chain joins TRBV6-5 and TRBJ2-7; D perhaps matches TRBD1 (5 bases). Trimming cost V 3 bases and J 6 bases, with 9 bases left between them. The CDR3 has 12 amino acids. Looked up from germline, CDR1 is MNHEY and CDR2 is SVGAGI.

This clonotype was recorded many times. The rearrangement uses TRBV11-2 and TRBJ2-7, with D possibly matching TRBD1 (6 bases). In germline, CDR1 is SGHAT, CDR2 FQNNGV. The germline V and J ends were trimmed by 2 bases and 5 bases, with 19 bases remaining between them. This CDR3 comprises 16 residues. CDR3 DNA: TGTGCCAGCAGCTTAAAGATAGGGGGTAGGTCAGACGAGCAGTACTTC. Protein sequence: CASSLKIGGRSDEQYF.

Ten or more counts support this clonotype. This chain uses TRBV20-1 with TRBJ2-7, with D perhaps TRBD2 (6 bases). The CDR3 is 14 residues long. V was clipped by 6 bases and J by 2 bases, with 17 bases between them. Per germline, CDR1 DFQATT and CDR2 SNEGSKA (reference sequence). The DNA of the CDR3 is TGCAGTGCCCCGTCATTTACTAGCCCCTACGAGCAGTACTTC. This gives the protein CSAPSFTSPYEQYF.